This TCR beta chain was recovered during a study of post-analysis software for immune sequencing data. Regarding this clonotype: The antigen is undetermined.

Germline V gene lookup returns CDR1 SGHAT and CDR2 FQNNGV. The CDR3 extends over 15 amino acids. Trimming removed 6 bases at V and 0 bases at J, with 14 bases between. Incorporated into the TCR beta cDNA libraries were unique molecular identifiers, which served to reduce PCR and sequencing biases. TCRdb fed the PCR reads into MiXCR, producing one record per CDR3 protein. Of hundreds of thousands of distinct CDR3 sequences in the sample, about 60% are singletons; the top ten hold approximately 10%. Points from the study as a whole: Roughly 5 TRBV segments (TRBV5-6, TRBV5-1 and TRBV20-1 among them) occurred more frequently in patients than in controls.

Material for sequencing was blood. This clonotype originated in a girl aged 2-10 years with multiple sclerosis. The chain uses TRBV11-2 and TRBJ2-5; D is perhaps TRBD1 (6 bases). The CDR3 sequence: CASSTGTLYQETQYF. DNA for the CDR3: TGTGCCAGCAGTACCGGGACACTGTACCAAGAGACCCAGTACTTC.